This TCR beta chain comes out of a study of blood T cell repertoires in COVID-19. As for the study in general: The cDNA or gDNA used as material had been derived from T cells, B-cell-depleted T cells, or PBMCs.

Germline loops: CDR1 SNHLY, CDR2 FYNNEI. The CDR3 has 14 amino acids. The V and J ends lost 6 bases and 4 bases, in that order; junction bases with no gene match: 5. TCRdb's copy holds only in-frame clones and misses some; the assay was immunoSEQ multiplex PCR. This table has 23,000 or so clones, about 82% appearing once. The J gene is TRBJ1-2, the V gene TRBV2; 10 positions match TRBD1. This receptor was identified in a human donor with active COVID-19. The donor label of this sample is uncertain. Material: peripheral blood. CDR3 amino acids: CASRGGDRGYGYTF. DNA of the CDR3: TGTGCCAGCAGGGGTGGGGACAGGGGCTATGGCTACACCTTC. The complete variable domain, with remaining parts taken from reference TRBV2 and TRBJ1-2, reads EPEVTQTPSHQVTQMGQEVILRCVPISNHLYFYWYRQILGQKVEFLVSFYNNEISEKSEIFDDQFSVERPDGSNFTLKIRSTKLEDSAMYFCASRGGDRGYGYTFGSGTRLTVV.